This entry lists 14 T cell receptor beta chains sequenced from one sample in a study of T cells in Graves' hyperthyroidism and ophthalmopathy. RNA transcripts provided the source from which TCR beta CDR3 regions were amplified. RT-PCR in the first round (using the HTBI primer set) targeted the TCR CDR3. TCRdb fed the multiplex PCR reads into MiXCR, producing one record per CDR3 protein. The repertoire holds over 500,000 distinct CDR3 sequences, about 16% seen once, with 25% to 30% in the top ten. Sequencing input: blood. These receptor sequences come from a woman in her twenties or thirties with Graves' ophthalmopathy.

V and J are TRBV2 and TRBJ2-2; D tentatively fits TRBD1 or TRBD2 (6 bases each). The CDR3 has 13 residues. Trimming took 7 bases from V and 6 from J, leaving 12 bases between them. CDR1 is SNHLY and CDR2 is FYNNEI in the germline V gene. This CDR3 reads CASKHRGPGELFF. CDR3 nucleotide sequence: TGTGCCAGCAAACATCGGGGGCCCGGGGAGCTGTTTTTT.

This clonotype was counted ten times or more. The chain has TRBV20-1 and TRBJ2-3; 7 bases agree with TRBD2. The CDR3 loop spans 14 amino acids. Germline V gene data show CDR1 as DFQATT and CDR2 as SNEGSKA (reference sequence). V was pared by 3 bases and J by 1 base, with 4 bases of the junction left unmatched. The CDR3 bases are TGCAGTGCTAGCCCTAGCGGAGGCACAGATACGCAGTATTTT. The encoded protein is CSASPSGGTDTQYF.

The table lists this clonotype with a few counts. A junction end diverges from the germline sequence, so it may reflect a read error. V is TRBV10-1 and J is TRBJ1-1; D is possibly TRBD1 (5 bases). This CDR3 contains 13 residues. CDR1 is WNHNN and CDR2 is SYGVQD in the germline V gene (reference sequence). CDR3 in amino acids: CASSESEGTPPIF. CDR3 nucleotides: TGCGCCAGCAGTGAGTCGGAGGGGACCCCACCTATCTTT.

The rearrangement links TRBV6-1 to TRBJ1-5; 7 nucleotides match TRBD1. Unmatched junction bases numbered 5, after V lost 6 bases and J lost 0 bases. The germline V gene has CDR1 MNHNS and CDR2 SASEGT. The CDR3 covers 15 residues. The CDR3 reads CASSQDRSSNQPQHF. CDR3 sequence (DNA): TGTGCCAGCAGCCAGGACAGGAGTAGCAATCAGCCCCAGCATTTT.

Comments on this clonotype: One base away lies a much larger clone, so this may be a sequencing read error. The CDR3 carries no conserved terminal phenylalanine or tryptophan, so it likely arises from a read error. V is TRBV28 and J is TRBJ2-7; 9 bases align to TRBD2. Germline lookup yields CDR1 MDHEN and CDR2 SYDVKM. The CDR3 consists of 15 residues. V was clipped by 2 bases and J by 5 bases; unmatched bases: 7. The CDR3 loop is CASSLGGLAGHEQYL. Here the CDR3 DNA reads TGTGCCAGCAGTTTAGGGGGGCTAGCGGGACACGAGCAGTACCTC.

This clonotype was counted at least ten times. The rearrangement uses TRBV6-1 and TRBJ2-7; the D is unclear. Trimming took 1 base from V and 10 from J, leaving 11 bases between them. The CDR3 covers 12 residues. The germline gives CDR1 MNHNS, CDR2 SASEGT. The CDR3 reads CASSEVWGRQYF. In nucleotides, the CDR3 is TGTGCCAGCAGTGAAGTGTGGGGTCGACAGTACTTC.

This chain's CDR3 is CASAPDLVNRRTDTQYF. The CDR3 DNA is TGTGCTAGTGCCCCAGACCTAGTAAATCGCCGAACAGATACGCAGTATTTT. The chain is built from TRBV12-5 and TRBJ2-3, with unresolved D. Germline loops: CDR1 LGHNT, CDR2 FRNRAP. V shed 7 bases and J shed 3 bases, with 23 bases lying between them. The CDR3 has 17 amino acids.

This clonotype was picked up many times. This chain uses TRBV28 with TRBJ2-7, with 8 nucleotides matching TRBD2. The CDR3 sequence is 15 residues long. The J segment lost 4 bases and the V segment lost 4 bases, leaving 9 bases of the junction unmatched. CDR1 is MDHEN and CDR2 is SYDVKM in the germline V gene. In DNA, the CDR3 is TGTGCCAGCAGTTCCACGGTTTCTAGCGGGTACGAGCAGTACTTC. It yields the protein CASSSTVSSGYEQYF.

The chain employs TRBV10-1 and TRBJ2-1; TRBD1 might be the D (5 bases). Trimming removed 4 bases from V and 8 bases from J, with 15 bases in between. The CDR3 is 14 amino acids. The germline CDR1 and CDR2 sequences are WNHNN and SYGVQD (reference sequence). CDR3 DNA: TGCGCCAGCAGTGCCAGGACACCGTACGATGAGCAGTTCTTC. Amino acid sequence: CASSARTPYDEQFF.

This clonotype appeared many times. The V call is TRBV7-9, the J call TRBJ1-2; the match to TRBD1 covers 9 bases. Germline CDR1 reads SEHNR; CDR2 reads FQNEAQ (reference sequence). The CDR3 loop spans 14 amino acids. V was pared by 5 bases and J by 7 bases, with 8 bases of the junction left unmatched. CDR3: CASSRDRAFGGYTF. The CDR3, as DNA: TGTGCCAGCAGCAGGGACAGGGCCTTCGGTGGCTACACCTTC.

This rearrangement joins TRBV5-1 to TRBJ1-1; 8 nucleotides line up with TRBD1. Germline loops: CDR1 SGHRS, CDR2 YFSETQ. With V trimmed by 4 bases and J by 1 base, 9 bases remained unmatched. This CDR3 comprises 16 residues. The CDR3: CASSHGQGWENTEAFF. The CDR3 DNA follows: TGCGCCAGCAGCCACGGACAGGGCTGGGAGAACACTGAAGCTTTCTTT. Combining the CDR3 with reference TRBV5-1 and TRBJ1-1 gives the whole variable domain KAGVTQTPRYLIKTRGQQVTLSCSPISGHRSVSWYQQTPGQGLQFLFEYFSETQRNKGNFPGRFSGRQFSNSRSEMNVSTLELGDSALYLCASSHGQGWENTEAFFGQGTRLTVV.

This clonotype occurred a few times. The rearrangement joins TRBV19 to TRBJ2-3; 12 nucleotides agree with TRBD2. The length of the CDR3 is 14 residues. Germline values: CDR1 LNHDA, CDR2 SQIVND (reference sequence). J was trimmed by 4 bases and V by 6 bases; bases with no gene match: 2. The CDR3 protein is CASRGTSGSDTQYF. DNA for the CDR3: TGTGCCAGTAGAGGGACTAGCGGGTCAGATACGCAGTATTTT.

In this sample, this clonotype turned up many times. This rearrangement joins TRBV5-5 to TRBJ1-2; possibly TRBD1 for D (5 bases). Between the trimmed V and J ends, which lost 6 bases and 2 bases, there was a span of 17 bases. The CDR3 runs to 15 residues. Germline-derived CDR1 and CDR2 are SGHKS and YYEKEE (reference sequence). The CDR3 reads CASTLPGEENYGYTF. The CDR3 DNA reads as TGTGCCAGCACCCTCCCGGGGGAGGAAAACTATGGCTACACCTTC.

For the CDR3, the DNA is TGTGCCAGCAGCAAGCCCTCGAGGGCCCTGGATGAGCAGTACTTC. Translating gives CASSKPSRALDEQYF. The V call is TRBV4-2, the J call TRBJ2-7; TRBD2 is a possible D gene (5 bases). Trimming stripped 5 bases from V and 7 bases from J, with 21 bases between. From germline, CDR1 is LGHNA and CDR2 YNFKEQ. This CDR3 comprises 15 residues.